Sequencing of this TCR beta chain was carried out in a study of sequential checkpoint blockade in melanoma. Study-wide background: Randomization was 1:1 between first-line nivolumab→ipilimumab and ipilimumab→nivolumab. Both treatment sequences were followed by maintenance nivolumab.

J gave up 4 bases and V 2 bases, and 5 bases lay outside the gene matches. The CDR3 sequence is 14 residues long. Germline CDR1 is SGHAT and CDR2 is FQNNGV. Treatment reported: randomized to nivolumab then ipilimumab (arm A) or the reverse (arm B). No patient had prior DNA-damaging chemotherapy. From thawed PBMCs, live CD3+CD8+ cells negative for CD19 and CD56 were sorted. TCRdb keeps only in-frame clones here, not all; method: immunoSEQ multiplex PCR. The sample lists fewer than 7,000 clones; 50% to 75% were seen once. This TCR was recovered from a human donor with melanoma. Sequenced here: CD8+ T cells sorted from blood (inferred from file names), sampled from a patient given nivolumab and ipilimumab in sequence. This chain joins TRBV11-2 and TRBJ2-7; 7 bases are a match to TRBD1. CDR3 sequence (DNA): TGTGCCAGCAGCTTAAACAGGGGTGGATACGAGCAGTACTTC. This codes for CASSLNRGGYEQYF.